This TCR beta chain was found in a study of response to subunit inactivated influenza vaccine. Via MiXCR, TCRdb re-called the RT-PCR reads, giving one row per CDR3 protein. The data show 450,000 to 600,000 distinct CDR3 sequences, 16% seen once. Overall study findings and caveats: The authors put forward the suggestion that each seasonal influenza vaccination may bring in only a limited number of new T cells.

In the case of this clonotype: The target antigen is unknown.

The sequences come from CD4+ T cells sorted from PBMCs, collected less than 30 months after vaccination. The TCR comes from a man between 45 and 75 years old who received an inactivated influenza vaccine.

The CDR3 DNA reads TGTGCCAGCAGCCTGAGTTCTAGCAATCAGCCCCAGCATTTT. Translating it yields CASSLSSSNQPQHF. The chain uses TRBV3-1 and TRBJ1-5; no clear D. Germline-derived CDR1 and CDR2 are LGHDT and YNNKEL (reference sequence). Trimming cost V 4 bases and J 0 bases, with 7 bases left between them. The CDR3 runs 14 residues.